This T cell receptor (beta chain) was profiled in a study of blood T cell repertoires in COVID-19. Looking at the study overall: Acute-phase and convalescent COVID-19 samples originated in the United States, Italy and Spain.

Original processing methods: Nucleated cell number was recorded as an estimate derived from reference gene primer amplification. Measured with immunoSEQ multiplex PCR; TCRdb has only the in-frame clones, and not every one. V and J calls and clone size are copied from that table; D and trimming were computed from the DNA. The sample has roughly 440,000 clones, 70% to 90% seen once. V was pared by 6 bases and J by 2 bases, with 4 bases of the junction left unmatched. This CDR3 has 14 amino acids. Germline lookup yields CDR1 MDHEN and CDR2 SYDVKM. J is TRBJ1-2 and V is TRBV28; 9 nucleotides agree with TRBD1. Sequenced sample: peripheral blood. This clonotype was obtained from a woman aged 45-65 years with COVID-19, enrolled during active disease. Here the CDR3 reads CASRTGGDNYGYTF. The CDR3 DNA is TGTGCCAGCAGAACAGGGGGCGACAACTATGGCTACACCTTC.